A selection of T cell receptor beta chains follows, all from one sample in a study of blood T cell repertoires in COVID-19. Method: immunoSEQ multiplex PCR; TCRdb's copy keeps in-frame clones and lacks some. The table has 110,000 or so clones, 85% seen once. The sequencing sample was made of peripheral blood. The receptors here all came from a human donor in a cohort sampled during active COVID-19. The conserved cysteine and the conserved F or W are not part of the CDR3 here.

V,CDR3
TRBV6-5,ASSPGQGSYEQY
TRBV2,ASSGGGIYT
TRBV6-5,ASRAGGETEAF
TRBV10-3,AISAGGNQPQH
TRBV7-2,ASSLQAGQPQH
TRBV10-1,ASSELTDQDEQY
TRBV9,ASSVALSGGSYNEQF
TRBV5-6,ASSSPRRVEDTEAF
TRBV9,ASSPTGAWGGELF
TRBV5-4,AFRDTSYNEQF
TRBV28,ASRSDRVNQPQH
TRBV30,AWSPGLAGELF
TRBV11-3,ASSTLAGTSTDTQY
TRBV28,ASSLTGQGGSPLH
TRBV7-6,ASSSTGTTNEKLF
TRBV6-2/TRBV6-3,ASSPTDYGYT
TRBV18,ASSPIGQGLSYEQY
TRBV7-2,ASSRGGANVLT
TRBV4-1,ASAWTLNSYNEQF
TRBV5-1,ASSLSGRGEAF